These 6 T cell receptor beta chains share one sample of origin, sequenced in a study of T cells expressing NK-cell markers (dated by TCRdb to 2019 to 2021). Library construction relied on 5' RACE. Sequencing instrument: Illumina HiSeq 2000. TCRdb reprocessed the sequencing reads and holds a single record per CDR3 protein sequence, with no DNA. The table of this sample itemizes 500,000 to 600,000 distinct CDR3 sequences. The top ten constitute around 3.3% of the sample. The sample comprised blood T cells: a sorted CD56 or NKG2C T cell subset, CD4+ or CD8+ T cells, or bulk PBMC T cells (not recorded which). The receptors shown here come from a man aged 18 to 30 in good health. Donor details come from another sample of the same person, matched by shared clones.

The V gene is TRBV5-1, the J gene TRBJ2-1; checking the TCRdb D call of TRBD1 is not possible without DNA. The germline CDR1 and CDR2 sequences are SGHRS and YFSETQ. This CDR3 contains 18 residues. The CDR3 here is CASSLAYGGASSYNEQFF. The full variable domain, its missing parts supplied by reference TRBV5-1 and TRBJ2-1, is KAGVTQTPRYLIKTRGQQVTLSCSPISGHRSVSWYQQTPGQGLQFLFEYFSETQRNKGNFPGRFSGRQFSNSRSEMNVSTLELGDSALYLCASSLAYGGASSYNEQFFGPGTRLTVL.

The V call is TRBV20-1, the J call TRBJ2-1. CDR3 length: 13 residues. Germline lookup yields CDR1 DFQATT and CDR2 SNEGSKA (reference sequence). This CDR3 is CSAPSPSYNEQFF.

This chain links TRBV4-2 with TRBJ1-4. The CDR3 extends over 13 amino acids. CDR1 is LGHNA and CDR2 is YNFKEQ in the germline V gene. Here the CDR3 reads CASSQDAGEKLFF.

The genes are TRBV7-8 and TRBJ1-4; lacking DNA, the TRBD1 call made by TCRdb goes unchecked. The CDR3 has 16 residues. The germline CDR1 and CDR2 sequences are SGHVS and FQNEAQ. The CDR3 sequence: CASRGTDRGSREKLFF.

This rearrangement joins TRBV12-5 to TRBJ2-5. This CDR3 region has 15 residues. CDR1 is LGHNT and CDR2 is FRNRAP in the germline V gene. CDR3 protein: CASGLGLVGKETQYF.

The chain combines TRBV12-3 or TRBV12-4 with TRBJ2-2; TCRdb picks TRBD2, but there is no DNA to check that call. CDR3 length equals 17 residues. CDR3 loop: CASSSSGGGRDTGELFF.